This T cell receptor (beta chain) was captured by sequencing in a study of chemoradiotherapy in HPV16-positive cancers. The CDR3 spans 19 residues. Trimming took 1 base from V and 1 from J, leaving 22 bases between them. Germline V CDR1 and CDR2: SGHTA, FQGTGA. Libraries were prepared by immunoSEQ multiplex PCR; TCRdb keeps only in-frame clonotypes and omits some of them. There are some 30,000 clones in the sample; roughly nine tenths occur only once, and approximately 2.1% lies in the top ten. The specimen comprised blood, sampled from a patient who underwent chemoradiotherapy. This TCR was recovered from a human donor with HPV-associated anogenital cancer. The rearrangement uses TRBV7-3 and TRBJ1-1; TRBD1 might be the D (6 bases). The CDR3, as DNA: TGTGCCAGCAGCTTAAGGGGGGCTAGTTTTAAAGGACCGAACACTGAAGCTTTCTTT. This encodes CASSLRGASFKGPNTEAFF.